Presented here are 25 T cell receptor beta chains from one specimen sequenced in a study of blood T cell repertoires in COVID-19. Sequencing used immunoSEQ multiplex PCR; TCRdb keeps in-frame clones, though not all of them. The data contain roughly 180,000 clones, roughly 82% of them singletons. What was sequenced was PBMCs or T cells enriched from blood (not recorded which). These receptors came from a man aged 45 to 65 who had recovered from COVID-19.

The rearrangement joins TRBV19 to TRBJ1-2, with a tentative D call TRBD1 (5 bases). The CDR3 contains 15 residues. The V gene's germline CDR1 is LNHDA and CDR2 SQIVND (reference sequence). The germline V and J ends were trimmed by 3 bases and 7 bases, with 18 bases remaining between them. The chain's CDR3 is CASSMGTGQRGGYTF. DNA for the CDR3: TGTGCCAGTAGTATGGGCACAGGCCAAAGGGGTGGCTACACCTTC.

This clone was counted only a few times. V usage is TRBV29-1 and J usage is TRBJ1-3; no clear D gene. There are 12 residues in the CDR3. Trimming removed 6 bases from V and 2 bases from J, with 8 bases in between. The germline gives CDR1 SQVTM, CDR2 ANQGSEA. The CDR3 region is CSVDSTGNTIYF. The DNA for the CDR3 is TGCAGCGTCGACTCAACTGGAAACACCATATATTTT.

This clone appeared once. The gene calls are TRBV7-3 and TRBJ2-7; 7 nucleotides align to TRBD1. V lost 5 bases, J lost 3 bases, and 7 bases stayed unmatched. Germline-derived CDR1 and CDR2 are SGHTA and FQGTGA. The CDR3 consists of 14 residues. The CDR3 loop reads CASSPGTANYEQYF. DNA of the CDR3: TGTGCCAGCAGCCCCGGGACAGCTAACTACGAGCAGTACTTC. Variable domain in full (rest from reference TRBV7-3 and TRBJ2-7): GAGVSQTPSNKVTEKGKYVELRCDPISGHTALYWYRQSLGQGPEFLIYFQGTGAADDSGLPNDRFFAVRPEGSVSTLKIQRTERGDSAVYLCASSPGTANYEQYFGPGTRLTVT.

The rearrangement links TRBV2 to TRBJ1-6; D is unclear. The CDR3 length is 13 residues. Germline assignment: CDR1 SNHLY and CDR2 FYNNEI. V was clipped by 8 bases and J by 7 bases, with 12 bases between them. The CDR3 sequence: CASVKNENSPLHF. CDR3 nucleotide sequence: TGTGCCAGCGTCAAAAACGAGAATTCACCCCTCCACTTT.

The CDR3 loop is CASSLAGSPSNEQFF. The DNA of the CDR3 is TGTGCCAGCAGCTTAGCCGGGTCCCCAAGCAATGAGCAGTTCTTC. The chain employs TRBV11-1 and TRBJ2-1; unclear D gene. Germline V CDR1 and CDR2: SGHAT, FQDESV (reference sequence). The CDR3 runs to 15 residues. V gave up 0 bases and J gave up 6 bases, with 12 bases separating them.

The rearrangement links TRBV11-1 to TRBJ2-7; maybe TRBD2 (5 bases). The CDR3 is 13 amino acids. Trimming cost V 4 bases and J 4 bases, with 11 bases left between them. The germline V gene encodes CDR1 SGHAT and CDR2 FQDESV (reference sequence). The CDR3 region has the DNA TGTGCCAGCAGCTGGGATAGCGAATACGAGCAGTACTTC. Its translation is CASSWDSEYEQYF. The whole variable domain, remainder taken from reference TRBV11-1 and TRBJ2-7, is EAEVAQSPRYKITEKSQAVAFWCDPISGHATLYWYRQILGQGPELLVQFQDESVVDDSQLPKDRFSAERLKGVDSTLKIQPAELGDSAMYLCASSWDSEYEQYFGPGTRLTVT.

The CDR3 DNA follows: TGTGCCATCAGTGATAGTGGTCAGCCCCAGCATTTT. Residues: CAISDSGQPQHF. This chain links TRBV10-3 with TRBJ1-5; D remains unclear. The ends were cut back, 3 bases at V and 6 bases at J, with 6 bases in the middle. Looked up from germline, CDR1 is ENHRY and CDR2 is SYGVKD. There are 12 residues in the CDR3.

This clone is a singleton in its sample. The V and J genes are TRBV6-1 and TRBJ1-4, with D hard to call. Per germline, CDR1 MNHNS and CDR2 SASEGT. V lost 2 bases and J 0 bases, leaving 4 bases between the germline ends. The CDR3 length is 14 residues. The CDR3 sequence is CASSETATNEKLFF. CDR3 in DNA: TGTGCCAGCAGTGAAACGGCAACTAATGAAAAACTGTTTTTT.

This chain links TRBV5-1 with TRBJ2-3; D ambiguous. CDR1 is SGHRS, CDR2 YFSETQ, per germline. V was clipped by 0 bases and J by 6 bases, with 11 bases between them. The CDR3 runs to 14 residues. Written as DNA, the CDR3 is TGCGCCAGCAGCTTGGAGAGCCTCTGGGATACGCAGTATTTT. Protein product: CASSLESLWDTQYF.

This chain uses TRBV10-3 with TRBJ1-1, with 10 bases aligning to TRBD1. Germline-derived CDR1 and CDR2 are ENHRY and SYGVKD. This CDR3 has 15 residues. With 3 bases clipped from V and 3 bases from J, the junction kept 4 bases outside the gene matches. The DNA for the CDR3 is TGTGCCATCAGTGATTATGGACAGGGGGACACTGAAGCTTTCTTT. It yields the protein CAISDYGQGDTEAFF.

The CDR3 sequence is CASSSSINYGYTF. The CDR3 region has the DNA TGTGCCAGCAGTTCCAGTATCAACTATGGCTACACCTTC. V is TRBV6-5 and J is TRBJ1-2; no firm D call. The CDR3 has 13 amino acids. V gave up 4 bases and J gave up 2 bases, with 8 bases separating them. Germline-derived CDR1 and CDR2 are MNHEY and SVGAGI.

The chain links TRBV5-1 to TRBJ1-1; 8 bases fit TRBD1. The V gene end was trimmed by 1 base and the J gene end by 3 bases; junction bases not matched to a gene: 5. CDR1 SGHRS and CDR2 YFSETQ come from the germline V gene. The CDR3 extends over 15 amino acids. DNA of the CDR3: TGCGCCAGCAGCTTGACAGGGGGTTGGGACACTGAAGCTTTCTTT. Translation gives CASSLTGGWDTEAFF.

The rearrangement uses TRBV25-1 and TRBJ2-2; 10 positions match TRBD2. CDR3 length: 15 residues. V shed 3 bases and J 5 bases; nucleotides not matched to a gene: 3. Per the germline V gene, CDR1 is MGHDK and CDR2 is SYGVNS. The CDR3 DNA reads TGTGCCAGCAGTGACGCTAGCGGGAGAACCGGGGAGCTGTTTTTT. Its protein is CASSDASGRTGELFF. Variable domain in full (rest from reference TRBV25-1 and TRBJ2-2): EADIYQTPRYLVIGTGKKITLECSQTMGHDKMYWYQQDPGMELHLIHYSYGVNSTEKGDLSSESTVSRIRTEHFPLTLESARPSHTSQYLCASSDASGRTGELFFGEGSRLTVL.

The V call is TRBV5-5, the J call TRBJ2-7, with TRBD1 matching over 9 bases. Germline CDR1 and CDR2: SGHKS and YYEKEE (reference sequence). Losses at the gene ends were 5 bases for V and 0 bases for J; bases not matched to a gene: 15. The CDR3 has 18 residues. CDR3 amino acids: CASSPDRGNTLISYEQYF. The CDR3 DNA follows: TGTGCCAGCAGTCCCGACAGGGGGAATACCCTTATCTCCTACGAGCAGTACTTC. Full variable domain (remainder filled in from reference TRBV5-5 and TRBJ2-7): DAGVTQSPTHLIKTRGQQVTLRCSPISGHKSVSWYQQVLGQGPQFIFQYYEKEERGRGNFPDRFSARQFPNYSSELNVNALLLGDSALYLCASSPDRGNTLISYEQYFGPGTRLTVT.

The chain carries TRBV6-1 and TRBJ1-1; 7 nucleotides agree with TRBD1. The CDR3 totals 15 residues. Trimming at V came to 2 bases and at J to 2 bases, leaving 5 bases not matched to a gene. CDR1 and CDR2 (germline): MNHNS, SASEGT. CDR3 amino acids: CASSESWDSNTEAFF. CDR3 coding DNA: TGTGCCAGCAGTGAATCATGGGACAGCAACACTGAAGCTTTCTTT.

The J gene is TRBJ1-3, the V gene TRBV7-2; 10 bases map to TRBD1. With V trimmed by 5 bases and J by 3 bases, 7 bases remained unmatched. CDR1 and CDR2 from the germline V gene are SGHTA and FQGNSA. The CDR3 runs to 16 residues. The CDR3 here is CASSTLTGGGGNTIYF. CDR3 in DNA: TGTGCCAGCAGCACCCTGACAGGGGGCGGTGGAAACACCATATATTTT. The whole variable domain, remainder taken from reference TRBV7-2 and TRBJ1-3, is GAGVSQSPSNKVTEKGKDVELRCDPISGHTALYWYRQSLGQGLEFLIYFQGNSAPDKSGLPSDRFSAERTGGSVSTLTIQRTQQEDSAVYLCASSTLTGGGGNTIYFGEGSWLTVV.

This chain uses TRBV5-1 with TRBJ1-2, with 7 bases identical to TRBD1. The V gene's germline CDR1 is SGHRS and CDR2 YFSETQ. J was trimmed by 4 bases and V by 3 bases; bases with no gene match: 9. The CDR3 spans 15 residues. This CDR3 reads CASSSGTVGAYGYTF. In DNA, the CDR3 is TGCGCCAGCAGCTCCGGGACAGTTGGGGCCTATGGCTACACCTTC.

The chain combines TRBV9 with TRBJ1-3; no clear D. The CDR3 has 18 residues. V lost 2 bases to trimming and J lost 1 base, with 19 bases between them. Germline CDR1 SGDLS, CDR2 YYNGEE. The CDR3 DNA is TGTGCCAGCAGCGTCCACCCCCCCGCGCCAGGTTCTGGAAACACCATATATTTT. Translated, it gives CASSVHPPAPGSGNTIYF.

This chain uses TRBV7-9 with TRBJ2-1; a possible D gene is TRBD1 (5 bases). Trimming took off 5 bases at V and 0 bases at J, with 11 bases between the two ends. The CDR3 is 15 residues long. Germline CDR1 SEHNR, CDR2 FQNEAQ (reference sequence). The CDR3 sequence is CASSPTGNSYNEQFF. CDR3 DNA sequence: TGTGCCAGCAGCCCTACAGGAAACTCCTACAATGAGCAGTTCTTC.

This clone appeared a single time. The rearrangement joins TRBV7-9 to TRBJ2-1, with 12 positions matching TRBD2. V was pared by 10 bases and J by 7 bases, with 14 bases of the junction left unmatched. In germline, CDR1 is SEHNR, CDR2 FQNEAQ (reference sequence). This CDR3 has 16 amino acids. CDR3 residues: CAIAPSSGRAGNEQFF. Written as DNA, the CDR3 is TGTGCCATCGCCCCCTCTAGCGGGAGGGCTGGTAATGAGCAGTTCTTC.

The chain uses TRBV30 and TRBJ2-7; 10 positions match TRBD2. The J segment lost 2 bases and the V segment lost 8 bases, leaving 9 bases of the junction unmatched. Per germline, CDR1 GTSNPN and CDR2 SVGIG (reference sequence). The CDR3 runs 14 residues. DNA of the CDR3: TGTGCCGGAGGTTCCGGGACTAGCGCCTACGAGCAGTACTTC. This translates into CAGGSGTSAYEQYF.

The rearrangement joins TRBV5-1 to TRBJ2-2, with D possibly being TRBD2 (6 bases). The CDR3 loop spans 13 amino acids. The germline V gene has CDR1 SGHRS and CDR2 YFSETQ. V lost 9 bases and J 3 bases, leaving 12 bases between the germline ends. In nucleotides, the CDR3 is TGCGCCACCGGACTATCCCACACCGGGGAGCTGTTTTTT. Its translation is CATGLSHTGELFF. Using reference TRBV5-1 and TRBJ2-2 for the parts outside the CDR3, the full variable domain is KAGVTQTPRYLIKTRGQQVTLSCSPISGHRSVSWYQQTPGQGLQFLFEYFSETQRNKGNFPGRFSGRQFSNSRSEMNVSTLELGDSALYLCATGLSHTGELFFGEGSRLTVL.

This clone appeared a single time. This chain uses TRBV19 with TRBJ1-3, with D uncertain. The CDR3 runs 16 residues. The germline V gene encodes CDR1 LNHDA and CDR2 SQIVND (reference sequence). The CDR3 is CSRWRSGSSSGNTIYF. CDR3 DNA sequence: TGTTCGCGCTGGAGGTCGGGGTCCAGCTCTGGAAACACCATATATTTT.

In this sample, this clone turned up once. The J gene is TRBJ1-5, the V gene TRBV6-5; D ambiguous. The CDR3 spans 13 residues. The germline V gene has CDR1 MNHEY and CDR2 SVGAGI. Between the trimmed V and J ends, which lost 6 bases and 5 bases, there was a span of 11 bases. The CDR3 reads CASRRDEDQPQHF. CDR3 nucleotides: TGTGCCAGCAGACGGGATGAGGATCAGCCCCAGCATTTT.

This sequence joins TRBV14 and TRBJ1-1; D may be TRBD1 (5 bases). The V and J ends lost 4 bases and 0 bases respectively, with 6 bases between them. From germline, CDR1 is SGHDN and CDR2 FVKESK. The CDR3 length is 13 residues. Here the CDR3 DNA reads TGTGCCAGCAGCCGGGGCTTGAACACTGAAGCTTTCTTT. It translates to CASSRGLNTEAFF.